This T cell receptor (beta chain) was recovered during a study of T cell responses to AZD1222 COVID-19 vaccine. CDR1 and CDR2 (germline): SGHRS, YFSETQ. V was shortened by 4 bases and J by 4 bases, with 11 bases between the two germline ends. The CDR3 is 13 residues long. Using immunoSEQ multiplex PCR, the repertoire was profiled, and TCRdb retains in-frame clones only, with some absent. The sample has some 170,000 clones; 85% to 90% are singletons. The chain joins TRBV5-1 to TRBJ1-2; possibly TRBD1 for D (6 bases). The sequence derives from an adult in good health. Source: peripheral blood, taken on day 0 of AZD1222 vaccination. CDR3 amino acids: CASSMDSSYGYTF. As DNA, the CDR3 is TGCGCCAGCAGCATGGACAGTAGCTATGGCTACACCTTC.